The rows below give T cell receptor beta chains drawn from one sample of a study of shared T cell receptors in the human thymus. Repertoires were generated with immunoSEQ multiplex PCR, while TCRdb's copy carries only in-frame clones and drops some. The profile covers 720,000 or so clones, with approximately 83% appearing a single time and roughly 0.01% taken by the ten largest. These data also featured in a second study, about human thymus T cells.

Input material: thymocytes. Source of these receptors: a girl less than two years old with a congenital heart defect. The CDR3 runs from the conserved cysteine through the conserved F or W. Each record gives: V gene, J gene, clone size, D gene, CDR3 DNA, CDR3 protein. A D gene is named only where the DNA matches it firmly. Clone sizes are given selectively: once, few, many, or a class where the clone is expanded.

v_call: TRBV5-4
j_call: TRBJ2-3
clone_size: .
d_call: TRBD2
cdr3_nt: TGTGCCAGCAGCCTGAAAATTCCGGGACTAGCGGGGGACTGGATCTTTTCCAAGTTT
cdr3_aa: CASSLKIPGLAGDWIFSKF

v_call: TRBV2
j_call: TRBJ2-7
clone_size: once
d_call: .
cdr3_nt: TGTGCCAGCAGTGACAGGTCGGCAGATCGCCTCGAGCAGTACTTC
cdr3_aa: CASSDRSADRLEQYF

v_call: TRBV6-5
j_call: TRBJ1-1
clone_size: few
d_call: .
cdr3_nt: TGTGCCAGCGGCTCCCGGGACACTTTGACTGAAGCTTTCTTT
cdr3_aa: CASGSRDTLTEAFF

v_call: TRBV4-1
j_call: TRBJ1-2
clone_size: .
d_call: .
cdr3_nt: TGCGCCAGCAGCCAAGAGGCCTTCTATGGCTACACCTTC
cdr3_aa: CASSQEAFYGYTF

v_call: TRBV2
j_call: TRBJ2-3
clone_size: few
d_call: TRBD1
cdr3_nt: TGTGCCAGCTGCCCGGGACAGGGTATCGGAAATACGCAGTATTTT
cdr3_aa: CASCPGQGIGNTQYF

v_call: TRBV11-2
j_call: TRBJ2-7
clone_size: .
d_call: TRBD2
cdr3_nt: TGTGCCAGCAGCCAGGGGACTAGTCGCTACGAGCAGTACTTC
cdr3_aa: CASSQGTSRYEQYF

v_call: TRBV5-6
j_call: TRBJ1-5
clone_size: few
d_call: TRBD1
cdr3_nt: TGTGCCAGCAGCTTAGGACAGGGGGGCAATCAGCCCCAGCATTTT
cdr3_aa: CASSLGQGGNQPQHF

v_call: TRBV9
j_call: TRBJ2-1
clone_size: .
d_call: TRBD2
cdr3_nt: TGTGCCAGCAACGGTAAGCGGGGGGTTGGCAATGAGCAGTTCTTC
cdr3_aa: CASNGKRGVGNEQFF

v_call: TRBV27
j_call: TRBJ2-7
clone_size: .
d_call: .
cdr3_nt: TGTGCCAGCAGTATAGACTTCTCACGGAGCTACGAGCAGTACTTC
cdr3_aa: CASSIDFSRSYEQYF

v_call: TRBV5-6
j_call: TRBJ2-7
clone_size: .
d_call: .
cdr3_nt: TGTGCCAGCAGTCCTGGGAGAGGCTCCTACGAGCAGTACTTC
cdr3_aa: CASSPGRGSYEQYF

v_call: TRBV11-2
j_call: TRBJ1-1
clone_size: .
d_call: .
cdr3_nt: TGTGCCAGCAGCACCGGACACAACACTGAAGCTTTCTTT
cdr3_aa: CASSTGHNTEAFF

v_call: TRBV4-1
j_call: TRBJ1-4
clone_size: .
d_call: TRBD1
cdr3_nt: TGCGCCAGCAGCCGAGACCTTTTATCCGGGACAGGGGCCAGGGGGGATAATGAAAAACTGTTTTTT
cdr3_aa: CASSRDLLSGTGARGDNEKLFF

v_call: TRBV6-5
j_call: TRBJ1-1
clone_size: .
d_call: .
cdr3_nt: TGTGCCAGCGGGCGGGGCGGTGGTGGTGAAGCTTTCTTT
cdr3_aa: CASGRGGGGEAFF

v_call: TRBV4-1
j_call: TRBJ1-2
clone_size: .
d_call: .
cdr3_nt: TGCGCCAGCAGCCAAATAAACGGGAACCGGGACTATGGCTACACCTTC
cdr3_aa: CASSQINGNRDYGYTF

v_call: TRBV6-5
j_call: TRBJ1-6
clone_size: .
d_call: .
cdr3_nt: TGTGCCAGCAGTTACAGTCAGGGATCCTATAATTCACCCCTCCACTTT
cdr3_aa: CASSYSQGSYNSPLHF

v_call: TRBV2
j_call: TRBJ2-5
clone_size: once
d_call: .
cdr3_nt: TGTGCCAGCAGTGAAGACAGACAAGAGACCCAGTACTTC
cdr3_aa: CASSEDRQETQYF

v_call: TRBV7-9
j_call: TRBJ2-7
clone_size: .
d_call: .
cdr3_nt: TGTGCCAGCAGCTTAGTGTCAGGGATCAGGAACTACGAGCAGTACTTC
cdr3_aa: CASSLVSGIRNYEQYF

v_call: TRBV5-8
j_call: TRBJ2-7
clone_size: .
d_call: TRBD1
cdr3_nt: TGTGCCAGCAGCTTTGTCTTGTATCTTGGGACAGGAGACTACGAGCAGTACTTC
cdr3_aa: CASSFVLYLGTGDYEQYF

v_call: TRBV29-1
j_call: TRBJ1-1
clone_size: .
d_call: .
cdr3_nt: TGCAGCGTTGAGGTGGGGGGTGAGGCGGCTTTCTTT
cdr3_aa: CSVEVGGEAAFF

v_call: TRBV4-1
j_call: TRBJ2-5
clone_size: once
d_call: TRBD1
cdr3_nt: TGCGCCAGCAGCCAACGAGAGGGACAGACGACTAATAACCAAGAGACCCAGTACTTC
cdr3_aa: CASSQREGQTTNNQETQYF

v_call: TRBV14
j_call: TRBJ2-1
clone_size: .
d_call: TRBD2
cdr3_nt: TGTGCCAGCAGCCCGCTTAGCGGGGGGGCCGGCGATGAGCAGTTCTTC
cdr3_aa: CASSPLSGGAGDEQFF

v_call: TRBV11-2
j_call: TRBJ1-2
clone_size: .
d_call: TRBD1
cdr3_nt: TGTGCCAGCAGCTTAGAGTCCAGGACAGGGTATGGCTACACCTTC
cdr3_aa: CASSLESRTGYGYTF

v_call: TRBV5-4
j_call: TRBJ1-2
clone_size: .
d_call: .
cdr3_nt: TGTGCCAGCAGCTTGGAGTGGACAGATCCCTATGGCTACACCTTC
cdr3_aa: CASSLEWTDPYGYTF

v_call: TRBV27
j_call: TRBJ2-3
clone_size: .
d_call: .
cdr3_nt: TGTGCCAGCGGGGGGGGCCACGGCACAGATACGCAGTATTTT
cdr3_aa: CASGGGHGTDTQYF

v_call: TRBV11-2
j_call: TRBJ1-2
clone_size: .
d_call: TRBD1
cdr3_nt: TGTGCCAGCAGCGGGGAGGACAGGGGGCGCGACTATGGCTACACCTTC
cdr3_aa: CASSGEDRGRDYGYTF

v_call: TRBV18
j_call: TRBJ1-1
clone_size: .
d_call: .
cdr3_nt: TGTGCCAGCTCACCATGGCAGGGTCCCCAGAACACTGAAGCTTTCTTT
cdr3_aa: CASSPWQGPQNTEAFF

v_call: TRBV28
j_call: TRBJ2-7
clone_size: once
d_call: TRBD1
cdr3_nt: TGTGCCAGCAGTCCACTGGGACAGGGTTCGGGTTTAGCCGAGCAGTACTTC
cdr3_aa: CASSPLGQGSGLAEQYF

v_call: TRBV7-4
j_call: TRBJ2-5
clone_size: once
d_call: .
cdr3_nt: TGTGCCAGCAGCTGGGTTAGGGGCGGAGAGACCCAGTACTTC
cdr3_aa: CASSWVRGGETQYF

v_call: TRBV5-1
j_call: TRBJ1-2
clone_size: once
d_call: .
cdr3_nt: TGCGCCAGCAGCCCCACATATAACTATGGCTACACCTTC
cdr3_aa: CASSPTYNYGYTF

v_call: TRBV4-1
j_call: TRBJ2-5
clone_size: .
d_call: TRBD1
cdr3_nt: TGCGCCAGCAGCCCAGCCCTTCTGACAGGGGATGTCGAAGAGACCCAGTACTTC
cdr3_aa: CASSPALLTGDVEETQYF

v_call: TRBV11-2
j_call: TRBJ2-7
clone_size: .
d_call: .
cdr3_nt: TGTGCCAGCAGCTTAGTCGAGGACTCTGGATCCTACGAGCAGTACTTC
cdr3_aa: CASSLVEDSGSYEQYF

v_call: TRBV7-8
j_call: TRBJ1-1
clone_size: .
d_call: .
cdr3_nt: TGTGCCAGCAGCACCGCGGTGGGTCTCACTGAAGCTTTCTTT
cdr3_aa: CASSTAVGLTEAFF

v_call: TRBV7-8
j_call: TRBJ2-7
clone_size: .
d_call: TRBD1
cdr3_nt: TGTGCCAGCAGCTTAAGAGAGGGGGCTGACTACGAGCAGTACTTC
cdr3_aa: CASSLREGADYEQYF

v_call: TRBV4-1
j_call: TRBJ2-3
clone_size: .
d_call: .
cdr3_nt: TGCGCCAGCAGCTTGAGGGCCTCCCGCACAGATACGCAGTATTTT
cdr3_aa: CASSLRASRTDTQYF

v_call: TRBV5-6
j_call: TRBJ1-2
clone_size: once
d_call: .
cdr3_nt: TGTGCCAGCAGCTTGGTTGACAGAGAGATAAACTATGGCTACACCTTC
cdr3_aa: CASSLVDREINYGYTF

v_call: TRBV7-2
j_call: TRBJ2-7
clone_size: .
d_call: .
cdr3_nt: TGTGCCAGCACCCTCGGGGATGGCGAGCAGTACTTC
cdr3_aa: CASTLGDGEQYF

v_call: TRBV29-1
j_call: TRBJ1-2
clone_size: .
d_call: TRBD1
cdr3_nt: TGCAGCGTTGATCGTCCACTCCTGCATGGGAGAGGACAGGATGGCTACACCTTC
cdr3_aa: CSVDRPLLHGRGQDGYTF

v_call: TRBV6-4
j_call: TRBJ1-2
clone_size: .
d_call: .
cdr3_nt: TGTGCCAGCAGTGACAGGGGGGGCGGCTATGGCTACACCTTC
cdr3_aa: CASSDRGGGYGYTF

v_call: TRBV27
j_call: TRBJ1-2
clone_size: .
d_call: TRBD1
cdr3_nt: TGTGCCAGCAGTCAGGGGGTTGGGCTCTCTAACTATGGCTACACCTTC
cdr3_aa: CASSQGVGLSNYGYTF

v_call: TRBV28
j_call: TRBJ2-7
clone_size: .
d_call: .
cdr3_nt: TGTGCCAGCAGTCAGGGGCACTACGAGCAGTACTTC
cdr3_aa: CASSQGHYEQYF

v_call: TRBV19
j_call: TRBJ2-1
clone_size: .
d_call: .
cdr3_nt: TGTGCCAGCCGACCCTTTTGGCGGGCGAGATACAATGAGCAGTTCTTC
cdr3_aa: CASRPFWRARYNEQFF

v_call: TRBV4-3
j_call: TRBJ1-1
clone_size: .
d_call: .
cdr3_nt: TGCGCCAGCAGCCAAGTCGTGTTTCCAACCTGGGCGGGCACTGAAGCTTTCTTT
cdr3_aa: CASSQVVFPTWAGTEAFF

v_call: TRBV10-2
j_call: TRBJ1-5
clone_size: .
d_call: TRBD1
cdr3_nt: TGCGCCAGCAGACAGACAGGGCCCCGAAGCAATCAGCCCCAGCATTTT
cdr3_aa: CASRQTGPRSNQPQHF

v_call: TRBV29-1
j_call: TRBJ1-3
clone_size: few
d_call: .
cdr3_nt: TGCAGCGTTTCCGGGGAGGGCTCTGGAAACACCATATATTTT
cdr3_aa: CSVSGEGSGNTIYF

v_call: TRBV7-9
j_call: TRBJ1-1
clone_size: .
d_call: .
cdr3_nt: TGTGCCAGCAGCTTAGCGAAAATCACGGGGACTCGGACTGAAGCTTTCTTT
cdr3_aa: CASSLAKITGTRTEAFF

v_call: TRBV10-2
j_call: TRBJ2-1
clone_size: .
d_call: TRBD1
cdr3_nt: TGCGCCAGCAGTGACCGGACCCCGGACAGGGTTGCCTACAATGAGCAGTTCTTC
cdr3_aa: CASSDRTPDRVAYNEQFF

v_call: TRBV27
j_call: TRBJ1-1
clone_size: .
d_call: .
cdr3_nt: TGTGCCAGCAGTCGAGTCGGCCAGGTGAACACTGAAGCTTTCTTT
cdr3_aa: CASSRVGQVNTEAFF

v_call: TRBV5-6
j_call: TRBJ2-5
clone_size: .
d_call: .
cdr3_nt: TGTGCCAGCAGCACAGGGGCCCGCGGGGTTGGCACCCAGTACTTC
cdr3_aa: CASSTGARGVGTQYF

v_call: TRBV6-1
j_call: TRBJ2-3
clone_size: few
d_call: TRBD1
cdr3_nt: TGTGCCAGCAGGGACTCGGACAGGGTTGCGGATACGCAGTATTTT
cdr3_aa: CASRDSDRVADTQYF

v_call: TRBV6-6
j_call: TRBJ2-1
clone_size: .
d_call: TRBD2
cdr3_nt: TGTGCCAGCAGACGCGGACTAGCCTGGGGGGTTGAGCAGTTCTTC
cdr3_aa: CASRRGLAWGVEQFF

v_call: TRBV7-8
j_call: TRBJ1-5
clone_size: few
d_call: .
cdr3_nt: TGTGCCAGCAGCTTAGGCCCCCGCGGGTGGAATCAGCCCCAGCATTTT
cdr3_aa: CASSLGPRGWNQPQHF